A single sample is the source of the 12 T cell receptor beta chains below, sequenced in a study of blood T cell repertoires in COVID-19. Assay: immunoSEQ multiplex PCR; the TCRdb copy retains only in-frame clones and omits some. The top ten hold around 25% of the sample, which has about 120,000 clones, about 80% seen once. Source material: peripheral blood. These receptors came from a human donor in a cohort sampled during active COVID-19.

The CDR3 DNA sequence: TGTGCCAGCAGCTTCAGGGGGCGGACCGGGGAGCTGTTTTTT. Its protein product is CASSFRGRTGELFF. V is TRBV7-9 and J is TRBJ2-2, with 8 bases aligning to TRBD1. This CDR3 is 14 amino acids long. Germline CDR1 is SEHNR and CDR2 is FQNEAQ (reference sequence). Germline trimming cut 3 bases from V and 5 bases from J; bases unmatched to any gene: 2.

The chain uses TRBV2 and TRBJ1-2; TRBD1 aligns across 9 bases. CDR3 length equals 13 residues. From germline, CDR1 is SNHLY and CDR2 FYNNEI. With V trimmed by 6 bases and J by 7 bases, 6 bases remained unmatched. The CDR3 nucleotides read TGTGCCAGCAGCTTACAGGGGGCGAGTGGCTACACCTTC. Encoded protein: CASSLQGASGYTF.

This chain links TRBV6-5 with TRBJ2-1; 8 bases fit TRBD2. The CDR3 totals 15 residues. Germline trimming cut 2 bases from V and 7 bases from J; bases unmatched to any gene: 7. The germline V gene encodes CDR1 MNHEY and CDR2 SVGAGI. In DNA form, the CDR3 reads TGTGCCAGCAGTTACGAAATAGCGGGATTGAATGAGCAGTTCTTC. Protein sequence: CASSYEIAGLNEQFF.

This rearrangement joins TRBV5-1 to TRBJ1-2, with unresolved D. The CDR3 extends over 12 amino acids. The V and J ends lost 7 bases and 3 bases respectively, with 10 bases between them. Per germline, CDR1 SGHRS and CDR2 YFSETQ. The CDR3 nucleotides read TGCGCCAGCGCCTTCGGGGACTATGGCTACACCTTC. It encodes CASAFGDYGYTF.

V is TRBV6-5 and J is TRBJ1-6; 7 bases line up with TRBD1. CDR3 size: 16 residues. Germline V CDR1 and CDR2: MNHEY, SVGAGI. The trim removed 2 bases at V and 9 bases at J, leaving 10 bases unmatched. The CDR3 DNA sequence: TGTGCCAGCAGTTACCTTTTGGGACAGAAGGGTTCACCCCTCCACTTT. Protein product: CASSYLLGQKGSPLHF.

The chain uses TRBV28 and TRBJ1-2; D is unclear. V was clipped by 6 bases and J by 0 bases, with 8 bases between them. Germline-derived CDR1 and CDR2 are MDHEN and SYDVKM. The CDR3 length is 13 residues. The CDR3 coding sequence is TGTGCCAGCAGGCAAGACACTAACTATGGCTACACCTTC. Translated, it gives CASRQDTNYGYTF.

J is TRBJ2-3 and V is TRBV6-4; 7 bases fit TRBD2. The CDR3 covers 15 residues. The J segment lost 0 bases and the V segment lost 6 bases, leaving 6 bases of the junction unmatched. Germline CDR1 and CDR2: MRHNA and SNTAGT. CDR3 sequence reads: CASSRLASSTDTQYF. The CDR3 coding sequence is TGTGCCAGCAGCCGACTAGCCTCTAGCACAGATACGCAGTATTTT.

This clone is a singleton in its sample. This chain connects TRBV2 to TRBJ1-2, with TRBD1 matching over 9 bases. Trimming cost V 0 bases and J 7 bases; bases outside gene matches: 6. In germline, CDR1 is SNHLY, CDR2 FYNNEI. The CDR3 runs to 15 residues. The CDR3 here is CASSEAGGQGSGYTF. DNA for the CDR3: TGTGCCAGCAGTGAAGCAGGGGGACAGGGAAGTGGCTACACCTTC.

This clone has at least ten counts. V gene TRBV2 combines with J gene TRBJ1-2, with D perhaps matching TRBD1 (6 bases). The CDR3 runs 14 residues. Trimming removed 1 base at V and 5 bases at J, with 11 bases between. Germline CDR1 reads SNHLY; CDR2 reads FYNNEI. The CDR3 DNA reads as TGTGCCAGCAGTGAAGAAAGCAGGGGATATGGCTACACCTTC. Translating it yields CASSEESRGYGYTF.

V usage is TRBV20-1 and J usage is TRBJ2-3; D is unresolved. The CDR3 consists of 11 residues. Trimming removed 3 bases from V and 9 bases from J, with 10 bases in between. Looked up from germline, CDR1 is DFQATT and CDR2 is SNEGSKA (reference sequence). Written as DNA, the CDR3 is TGCAGTGCTAGCCTAGGTGGGACGCAGTATTTT. Its translation is CSASLGGTQYF.

V is TRBV7-2 and J is TRBJ2-1; 11 bases line up with TRBD2. J gave up 6 bases and V 2 bases, and 12 bases lay outside the gene matches. This CDR3 comprises 18 residues. Looked up from germline, CDR1 is SGHTA and CDR2 is FQGNSA. The CDR3 DNA is TGTGCCAGCAGCTTACGGTTAGCGGGGGGGTGGTGGCCCAATGAGCAGTTCTTC. The encoded protein is CASSLRLAGGWWPNEQFF.

This chain links TRBV30 with TRBJ2-3; 9 bases are shared with TRBD1. The junction had 9 bases not matched to a gene; V was cut back by 7 bases and J by 4 bases. CDR1 and CDR2 (germline): GTSNPN, SVGIG (reference sequence). The length of the CDR3 is 14 residues. The CDR3 loop is CASQTGGGSDTQYF. The CDR3 DNA follows: TGTGCCTCCCAAACAGGGGGCGGATCAGATACGCAGTATTTT.